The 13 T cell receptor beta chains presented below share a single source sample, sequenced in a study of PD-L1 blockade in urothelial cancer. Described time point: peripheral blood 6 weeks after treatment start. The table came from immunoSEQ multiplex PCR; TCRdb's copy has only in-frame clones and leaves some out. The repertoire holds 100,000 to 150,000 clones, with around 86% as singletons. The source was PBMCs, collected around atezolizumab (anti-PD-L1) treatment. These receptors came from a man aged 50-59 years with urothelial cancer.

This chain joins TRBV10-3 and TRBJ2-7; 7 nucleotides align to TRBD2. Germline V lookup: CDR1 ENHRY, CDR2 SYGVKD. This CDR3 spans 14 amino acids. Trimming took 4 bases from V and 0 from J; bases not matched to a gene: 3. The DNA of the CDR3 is TGTGCCATCAGTGCCCGGGGGGACTCCTACGAGCAGTACTTC. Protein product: CAISARGDSYEQYF.

The CDR3 DNA reads TGTGCCAGCAGAAGAAGGGGAGGCAAAAACATTCAGTACTTC. This encodes CASRRRGGKNIQYF. The chain carries TRBV5-6 and TRBJ2-4, with D perhaps matching TRBD2 (6 bases). V lost 5 bases, J lost 3 bases, and 12 bases lay in between. This CDR3 is built from 14 residues. The germline CDR1 and CDR2 sequences are SGHDT and YYEEEE. The whole variable domain, filled in from reference TRBV5-6 and TRBJ2-4, reads DAGVTQSPTHLIKTRGQQVTLRCSPKSGHDTVSWYQQALGQGPQFIFQYYEEEERQRGNFPDRFSGHQFPNYSSELNVNALLLGDSALYLCASRRRGGKNIQYFGAGTRLSVL.

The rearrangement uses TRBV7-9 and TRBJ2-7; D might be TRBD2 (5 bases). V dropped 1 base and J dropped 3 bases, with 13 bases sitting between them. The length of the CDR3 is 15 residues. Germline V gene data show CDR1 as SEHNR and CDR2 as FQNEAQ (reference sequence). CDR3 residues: CASSLVGEVLYEQYF. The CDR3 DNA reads TGTGCCAGCAGCTTAGTGGGAGAGGTACTCTACGAGCAGTACTTC. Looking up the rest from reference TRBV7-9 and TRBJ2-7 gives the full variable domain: DTGVSQNPRHKITKRGQNVTFRCDPISEHNRLYWYRQTLGQGPEFLTYFQNEAQLEKSRLLSDRFSAERPKGSFSTLEIQRTEQGDSAMYLCASSLVGEVLYEQYFGPGTRLTVT.

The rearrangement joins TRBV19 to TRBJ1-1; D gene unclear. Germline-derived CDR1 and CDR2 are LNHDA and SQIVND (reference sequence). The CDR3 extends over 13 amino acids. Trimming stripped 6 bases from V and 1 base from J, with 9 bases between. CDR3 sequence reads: CASRQNRNTEAFF. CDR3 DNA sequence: TGTGCCAGTAGGCAAAACAGGAACACTGAAGCTTTCTTT.

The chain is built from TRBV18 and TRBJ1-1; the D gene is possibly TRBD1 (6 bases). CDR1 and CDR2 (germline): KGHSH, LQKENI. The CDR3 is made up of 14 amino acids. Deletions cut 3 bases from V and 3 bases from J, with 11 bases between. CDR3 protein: CASSPGAGDTEAFF. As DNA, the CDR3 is TGTGCCAGCTCACCCGGGGCAGGGGACACTGAAGCTTTCTTT.

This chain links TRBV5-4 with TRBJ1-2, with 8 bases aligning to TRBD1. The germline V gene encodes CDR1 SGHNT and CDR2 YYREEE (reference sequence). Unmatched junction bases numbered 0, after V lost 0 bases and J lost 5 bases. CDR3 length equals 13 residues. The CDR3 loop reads CASSLGDRYGYTF. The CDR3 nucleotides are TGTGCCAGCAGCTTGGGGGACAGGTATGGCTACACCTTC.

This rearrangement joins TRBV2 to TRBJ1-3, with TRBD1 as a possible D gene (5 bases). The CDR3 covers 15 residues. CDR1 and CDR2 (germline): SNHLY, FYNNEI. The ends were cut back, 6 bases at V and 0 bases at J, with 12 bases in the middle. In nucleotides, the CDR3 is TGTGCCAGCAGCCGAACGGGGGACTCTGGAAACACCATATATTTT. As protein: CASSRTGDSGNTIYF. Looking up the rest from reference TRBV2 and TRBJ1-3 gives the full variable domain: EPEVTQTPSHQVTQMGQEVILRCVPISNHLYFYWYRQILGQKVEFLVSFYNNEISEKSEIFDDQFSVERPDGSNFTLKIRSTKLEDSAMYFCASSRTGDSGNTIYFGEGSWLTVV.

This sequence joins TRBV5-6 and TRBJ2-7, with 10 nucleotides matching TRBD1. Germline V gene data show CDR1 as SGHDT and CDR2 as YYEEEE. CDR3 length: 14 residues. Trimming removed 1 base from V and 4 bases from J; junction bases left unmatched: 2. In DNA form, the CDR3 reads TGTGCCAGCAGCTTGTGGGACAGGGGATACGAGCAGTACTTC. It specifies CASSLWDRGYEQYF.

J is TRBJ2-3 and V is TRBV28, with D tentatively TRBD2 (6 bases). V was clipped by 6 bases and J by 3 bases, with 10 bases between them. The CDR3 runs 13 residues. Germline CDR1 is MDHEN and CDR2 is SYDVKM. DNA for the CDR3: TGTGCCAGCAGCAGGGACTTTACAGATACGCAGTATTTT. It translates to CASSRDFTDTQYF.

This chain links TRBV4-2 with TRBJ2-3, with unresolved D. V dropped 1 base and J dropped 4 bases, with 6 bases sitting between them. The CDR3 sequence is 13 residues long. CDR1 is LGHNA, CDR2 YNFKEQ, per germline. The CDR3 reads CASSQGHSDTQYF. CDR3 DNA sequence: TGTGCCAGCAGCCAAGGACATTCAGATACGCAGTATTTT.

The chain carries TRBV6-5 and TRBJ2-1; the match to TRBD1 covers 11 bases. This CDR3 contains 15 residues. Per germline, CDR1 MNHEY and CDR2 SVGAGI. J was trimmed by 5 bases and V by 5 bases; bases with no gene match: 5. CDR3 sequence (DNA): TGTGCCAGCAGTAAGGACAGGGGGCCAAACAATGAGCAGTTCTTC. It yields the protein CASSKDRGPNNEQFF.

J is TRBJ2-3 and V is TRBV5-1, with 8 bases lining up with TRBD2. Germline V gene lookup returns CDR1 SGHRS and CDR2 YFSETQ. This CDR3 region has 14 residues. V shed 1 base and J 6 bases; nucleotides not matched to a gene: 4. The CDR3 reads CASSLTSGGDTQYF. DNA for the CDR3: TGCGCCAGCAGCTTGACTAGCGGAGGGGATACGCAGTATTTT.

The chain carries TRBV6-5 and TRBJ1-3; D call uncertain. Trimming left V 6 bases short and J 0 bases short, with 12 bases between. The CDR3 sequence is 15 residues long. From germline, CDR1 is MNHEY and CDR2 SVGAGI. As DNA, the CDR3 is TGTGCCAGCAGCCGTGACGGGAGCTCTGGAAACACCATATATTTT. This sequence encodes CASSRDGSSGNTIYF.